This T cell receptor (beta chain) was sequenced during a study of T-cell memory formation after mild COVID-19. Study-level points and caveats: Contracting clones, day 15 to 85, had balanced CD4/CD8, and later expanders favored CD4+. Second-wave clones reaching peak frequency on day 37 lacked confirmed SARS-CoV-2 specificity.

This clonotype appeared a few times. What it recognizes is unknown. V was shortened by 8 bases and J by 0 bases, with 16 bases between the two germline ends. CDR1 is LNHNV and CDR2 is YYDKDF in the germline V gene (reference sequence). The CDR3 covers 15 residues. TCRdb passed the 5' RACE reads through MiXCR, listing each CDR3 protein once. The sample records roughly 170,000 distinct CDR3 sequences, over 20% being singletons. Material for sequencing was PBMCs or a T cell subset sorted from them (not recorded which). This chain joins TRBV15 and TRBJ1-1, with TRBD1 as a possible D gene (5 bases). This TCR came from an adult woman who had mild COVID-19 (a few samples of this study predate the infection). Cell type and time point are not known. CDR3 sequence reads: CATVRGTAMNTEAFF. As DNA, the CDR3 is TGTGCCACCGTCCGAGGGACGGCTATGAACACTGAAGCTTTCTTT.